The 22 T cell receptor beta chains given below trace back to one sample, sequenced in a study of blood T cell repertoires in COVID-19. Sequenced by immunoSEQ multiplex PCR; TCRdb stores in-frame clones only, minus some. Of hundreds of thousands of clones detected, 84% appear once; the ten largest clones hold less than 20%. Sequencing input: peripheral blood. These receptors were taken from a woman older than 75 with active or convalescent COVID-19.

CDR3 nucleotides: TGTGCCAGCAGCTTAGGAGCGGGGGTCACAGATACGCAGTATTTT. Translation gives CASSLGAGVTDTQYF. This chain joins TRBV7-7 and TRBJ2-3, with 8 bases that match TRBD2. CDR3 length equals 15 residues. Germline loops: CDR1 SSHAT, CDR2 FNYEAQ (reference sequence). Trimming took 1 base from V and 2 from J; bases not matched to a gene: 2. The full variable domain, its missing parts supplied by reference TRBV7-7 and TRBJ2-3, is GAGVSQSPRYKVTKRGQDVTLRCDPISSHATLYWYQQALGQGPEFLTYFNYEAQPDKSGLPSDRFSAERPEGSISTLTIQRTEQRDSAMYRCASSLGAGVTDTQYFGPGTRLTVL.

This sequence joins TRBV19 and TRBJ1-5; D is uncertain. Trimming left V 3 bases short and J 0 bases short, with 12 bases between. The CDR3 has 16 residues. The V gene's germline CDR1 is LNHDA and CDR2 SQIVND (reference sequence). CDR3 in DNA: TGTGCCAGTAGTATGCTAGCACGAGTTAGCAATCAGCCCCAGCATTTT. Translation gives CASSMLARVSNQPQHF.

The chain links TRBV9 to TRBJ2-3; 8 bases line up with TRBD1. Germline V gene data show CDR1 as SGDLS and CDR2 as YYNGEE. The junction had 5 bases not matched to a gene; V was cut back by 4 bases and J by 4 bases. The CDR3 totals 14 residues. CDR3 in amino acids: CASSPRQGPDTQYF. The CDR3 bases are TGTGCCAGCAGCCCACGACAGGGGCCAGATACGCAGTATTTT.

The rearrangement uses TRBV27 and TRBJ1-2, with a weak D call TRBD1 (5 bases). Germline CDR1 MNHEY, CDR2 SMNVEV (reference sequence). V was cut by 5 bases and J by 2 bases, with 15 bases left in between. This CDR3 comprises 15 residues. DNA of the CDR3: TGTGCCAGCAGTCCTCTGCGGGACCGCAACTATGGCTACACCTTC. Translation: CASSPLRDRNYGYTF.

V usage is TRBV10-1 and J usage is TRBJ1-2, with TRBD1 matching 8 bases. The V gene's germline CDR1 is WNHNN and CDR2 SYGVQD (reference sequence). The CDR3 contains 13 residues. After removal of 2 bases from V and 7 bases from J, the junction contained 3 bases not matched to a gene. The chain's CDR3 is CASSEDRGTGYTF. Here the CDR3 DNA reads TGCGCCAGCAGTGAGGACAGGGGAACTGGCTACACCTTC.

The chain is built from TRBV7-2 and TRBJ2-6; a possible D gene is TRBD2 (6 bases). From germline, CDR1 is SGHTA and CDR2 FQGNSA. This CDR3 contains 19 residues. V was cut by 2 bases and J by 0 bases, with 17 bases left in between. DNA of the CDR3: TGTGCCAGCAGCTTATGGTCCGGGGGTCGCCTCTCTGGGGCCAACGTCCTGACTTTC. Its translation is CASSLWSGGRLSGANVLTF.

The V call is TRBV18, the J call TRBJ1-1; D is unclear. V lost 6 bases to trimming and J lost 0 bases, with 17 bases between them. The CDR3 is made up of 16 amino acids. The V gene's germline CDR1 is KGHSH and CDR2 LQKENI. Written as DNA, the CDR3 is TGTGCCAGCTCCCAAAGCGAGAGAACCTTGAACACTGAAGCTTTCTTT. This codes for CASSQSERTLNTEAFF.

The chain has TRBV27 and TRBJ1-3; tentatively, D is TRBD1 (6 bases). Between the trimmed V and J ends, which lost 5 bases and 0 bases, there was a span of 11 bases. This CDR3 is built from 15 residues. Germline V CDR1 and CDR2: MNHEY, SMNVEV (reference sequence). The CDR3 DNA follows: TGTGCCAGCAGTCGGGGGGGCAGCTCTGGAAACACCATATATTTT. Protein: CASSRGGSSGNTIYF.

The genes are TRBV3-1 (or the pseudogene TRBV3-2) and TRBJ2-1; 9 bases are shared with TRBD2. Germline trimming cut 4 bases from V and 13 bases from J; bases unmatched to any gene: 17. Germline CDR1 and CDR2: LGHDT and YNNKEL (reference sequence). This CDR3 is 16 amino acids long. CDR3 coding DNA: TGTGCCAGCAGCCCCTCCGAAGCGGGAGGTCGCAACCCCCAGTTCTTC. This sequence encodes CASSPSEAGGRNPQFF.

The chain links TRBV11-2 to TRBJ2-7; D call uncertain. CDR3 length equals 11 residues. The V end was cut by 5 bases, the J end by 8 bases, with 10 bases between. CDR1 and CDR2 (germline): SGHAT, FQNNGV. As DNA, the CDR3 is TGTGCCAGCAGCCTAAAGTTCCAGCAGTACTTC. As protein: CASSLKFQQYF.

The chain couples TRBV7-9 to TRBJ2-5, with 8 nucleotides matching TRBD2. Trimming cost V 5 bases and J 4 bases; bases outside gene matches: 12. The length of the CDR3 is 16 residues. Germline V lookup: CDR1 SEHNR, CDR2 FQNEAQ (reference sequence). Written as DNA, the CDR3 is TGTGCCAGCAGCGCACCTACCGGGACTAGAGTAGAGACCCAGTACTTC. Protein product: CASSAPTGTRVETQYF.

V usage is TRBV7-3 and J usage is TRBJ1-6; 8 nucleotides line up with TRBD1. V lost 5 bases and J lost 0; bases outside the gene matches: 3. Germline values: CDR1 SGHTA, CDR2 FQGTGA. The CDR3 contains 16 residues. For the CDR3, the DNA is TGTGCCAGCAGCCTACAGGGGGTCTCCTATAATTCACCCCTCCACTTT. Encoded protein: CASSLQGVSYNSPLHF.

J is TRBJ2-7 and V is TRBV4-1; perhaps TRBD2 as D (5 bases). V was clipped by 0 bases and J by 3 bases, with 12 bases between them. The CDR3 loop spans 15 amino acids. Germline V CDR1 and CDR2: MGHRA, YSYEKL. CDR3 sequence reads: CASSQDYGDFYEQYF. CDR3 coding DNA: TGCGCCAGCAGCCAAGATTACGGGGATTTCTACGAGCAGTACTTC.

The gene calls are TRBV30 and TRBJ1-1, with 10 bases aligning to TRBD1. V shed 8 bases, J shed 4 bases, and the junction held 4 bases outside the gene matches. The germline V gene has CDR1 GTSNPN and CDR2 SVGIG (reference sequence). This CDR3 is 12 amino acids long. As DNA, the CDR3 is TGTGCCGGGGGACAGGGGATCACTGAAGCTTTCTTT. Its translation is CAGGQGITEAFF.

The chain employs TRBV25-1 and TRBJ1-4; weak D call: TRBD1 (5 bases). Deletions cut 6 bases from V and 5 bases from J, with 13 bases between. CDR1 MGHDK and CDR2 SYGVNS come from the germline V gene. The CDR3 contains 14 residues. The CDR3: CASSLGGVNEKLFF. The DNA of the CDR3 is TGTGCCAGCAGCCTGGGAGGGGTGAATGAAAAACTGTTTTTT.

A few counts support this clone. At the DNA level, this CDR3 is encoded by other sequences in the same sample as well. The rearrangement links TRBV9 to TRBJ1-1; D is possibly TRBD1 (6 bases). V lost 4 bases and J 0 bases, leaving 13 bases between the germline ends. Germline-derived CDR1 and CDR2 are SGDLS and YYNGEE. CDR3 length equals 15 residues. CDR3 sequence reads: CASSPGGALNTEAFF. CDR3 bases: TGTGCCAGCAGCCCGGGGGGGGCCTTGAACACTGAAGCTTTCTTT.

The CDR3 here is CASSPVVYRTDTQYF. In nucleotides, the CDR3 is TGTGCCAGCTCACCAGTAGTCTACCGCACAGATACGCAGTATTTT. The J gene is TRBJ2-3, the V gene TRBV18; D ambiguous. Germline loops: CDR1 KGHSH, CDR2 LQKENI. Trimming pared 2 bases from V and 1 base from J, leaving 10 bases between. The CDR3 is made up of 15 amino acids.

V usage is TRBV28 and J usage is TRBJ1-1; 7 nucleotides line up with TRBD1. This CDR3 contains 12 residues. From germline, CDR1 is MDHEN and CDR2 SYDVKM. V shed 7 bases and J 5 bases; nucleotides not matched to a gene: 4. The CDR3 DNA sequence: TGTGCCAGCATCCTCAGGGGGACTGAAGCTTTCTTT. It translates to CASILRGTEAFF.

The chain carries TRBV7-9 and TRBJ2-7; D is possibly TRBD2 (6 bases). The V end was cut by 2 bases, the J end by 5 bases, with 10 bases between. The V gene's germline CDR1 is SEHNR and CDR2 FQNEAQ (reference sequence). CDR3 length equals 13 residues. The CDR3 DNA follows: TGTGCCAGCAGCTTAACCCCGGGAGACGAGCAGTACTTC. Translation: CASSLTPGDEQYF.

The chain recombines TRBV23-1 with TRBJ2-5; 11 bases fit TRBD2. TRBV23-1 is labeled an ORF, and its function is uncertain. V shed 0 bases and J 5 bases; nucleotides not matched to a gene: 8. The CDR3 has 17 residues. The CDR3 here is CASSQSQRLAGRETQYF. In nucleotides, the CDR3 is TGCGCCAGCAGTCAATCTCAGAGACTAGCGGGACGGGAGACCCAGTACTTC.

In nucleotides, the CDR3 is TGTGCCAGCAGCTCCCGGACTAGCGATACCCACGAGCAGTACTTC. Its protein product is CASSSRTSDTHEQYF. The rearrangement links TRBV5-4 to TRBJ2-7; 9 bases are a match to TRBD2. Germline assignment: CDR1 SGHNT and CDR2 YYREEE (reference sequence). This CDR3 spans 15 amino acids. Losses at the gene ends were 3 bases for V and 5 bases for J; bases not matched to a gene: 9.

This clone was observed a single time. The chain combines TRBV6-5 with TRBJ1-4, with TRBD1 as a possible D gene (5 bases). Trimming stripped 0 bases from V and 8 bases from J, with 16 bases between. The CDR3 covers 16 residues. The germline V gene encodes CDR1 MNHEY and CDR2 SVGAGI. The CDR3 spells CASSYSTPGVGEKLFF. In DNA, the CDR3 is TGTGCCAGCAGTTACTCGACTCCGGGGGTCGGCGAAAAACTGTTTTTT.